The 2 T cell receptor beta chains given below trace back to one sample, sequenced in a study of beta chain features in type 1 diabetes. Study findings and constraints: Patients with Type 1 diabetes showed moderately but significantly shorter TCRB CDR3s in all four CD4+ subsets.

The study reverse transcribed the entire isolated RNA, so it sequenced expressed TCRB transcripts. Clones were sequenced by immunoSEQ multiplex PCR, and TCRdb holds only the in-frame ones, with some missing. Of hundreds of thousands of clones in the sample, about an eighth were seen once. No antigen has been identified for these receptors. The specimen was naive CD4+ T cells from blood. These receptors came from a man in his late teens or twenties with type 1 diabetes.

The chain combines TRBV2 with TRBJ2-1, with 8 bases lining up with TRBD1. V shed 8 bases and J 2 bases; nucleotides not matched to a gene: 5. The CDR3 has 14 residues. Germline V gene data show CDR1 as SNHLY and CDR2 as FYNNEI. CDR3 nucleotide sequence: TGTGCCAGCGGCCGGGACAGGACCTACAATGAGCAGTTCTTC. Its protein product is CASGRDRTYNEQFF. The whole variable domain, filled in from reference TRBV2 and TRBJ2-1, reads EPEVTQTPSHQVTQMGQEVILRCVPISNHLYFYWYRQILGQKVEFLVSFYNNEISEKSEIFDDQFSVERPDGSNFTLKIRSTKLEDSAMYFCASGRDRTYNEQFFGPGTRLTVL.

V gene TRBV28 combines with J gene TRBJ1-1, with D possibly matching TRBD1 (6 bases). V lost 3 bases and J lost 0, with 23 bases in between. This CDR3 region has 19 residues. Per germline, CDR1 MDHEN and CDR2 SYDVKM. CDR3 in DNA: TGTGCCAGCAGTTTTTCAAGGTACAACGTCGGACAGCTGAACACTGAAGCTTTCTTT. Protein sequence: CASSFSRYNVGQLNTEAFF.